This T cell receptor (beta chain) was profiled in a study of T cells in Graves' hyperthyroidism and ophthalmopathy. Study conclusions and caveats: Patients with ophthalmopathy were separated from those with stable hyperthyroidism by a 13 V-J model. Most expanded thyroid clonotypes above 0.001 also appeared in blood.

Turning to this clonotype: Its specificity is not known.

RNA transcripts yielded amplified TCR beta CDR3 regions. The HTBI set primed first-round TCR CDR3 RT-PCR. MiXCR, applied by TCRdb to the multiplex PCR reads, yields one record per CDR3 protein. Of roughly 96,000 distinct CDR3 sequences listed, roughly 49% are singletons. The CDR3 contains 15 residues. Trimming cost V 5 bases and J 4 bases, with 15 bases left between them. The germline V gene has CDR1 SGHVS and CDR2 FQNEAQ. Investigators excluded patients with uncontrolled infection, other autoimmune disease, pregnancy or lactation. The sample comprised blood. The chain uses TRBV7-8 and TRBJ1-3; D gene unclear. The sequence was obtained from a woman in her thirties or forties with Graves' hyperthyroidism. In nucleotides, the CDR3 is TGTGCCAGCAGCGCTTATGTAGGGAACGGAAACACCATATATTTT. It is translated as CASSAYVGNGNTIYF.